Listed below are T cell receptor beta chains from one sample, sequenced in a study of T cells after yellow fever vaccination. TCRdb used MiXCR to reprocess the 5' RACE reads, holding one entry per CDR3 protein. In the table there are around 320,000 distinct CDR3 sequences, around 4.4% of which are singletons. Specimen: PBMCs, collected 15 days after the yellow fever booster vaccination. These receptors all come from a man aged 18 to 29 who received the YFV17D yellow fever vaccine. Both conserved end residues are part of each CDR3. Fields, in order: D gene, clone size, V gene, J gene, CDR3 DNA, CDR3 protein. D genes are given only for firm matches. Only some rows state a clone size, as once, few, many or a class for expanded clones.

d_call: TRBD1
clone_size: .
v_call: TRBV11-2
j_call: TRBJ2-1
cdr3_nt: TGTGCCAGCAGCTTAGATCTGGACAGGGGGCAGCATGAGCAGTTCTTC
cdr3_aa: CASSLDLDRGQHEQFF

d_call: TRBD1
clone_size: many
v_call: TRBV20-1
j_call: TRBJ1-1
cdr3_nt: TGCAGTGCTAGTGCAGGGGGCCGGAACACTGAAGCTTTCTTT
cdr3_aa: CSASAGGRNTEAFF

d_call: .
clone_size: many
v_call: TRBV10-3
j_call: TRBJ2-1
cdr3_nt: TGTGCCATCAGTGAAGGAGTTGGGCAGTTCTTC
cdr3_aa: CAISEGVGQFF

d_call: .
clone_size: .
v_call: TRBV14
j_call: TRBJ1-4
cdr3_nt: TGTGCCAGCAGCCAAGGGACCTCCTACGGAGGAACTAATGAAAAACTGTTTTTT
cdr3_aa: CASSQGTSYGGTNEKLFF

d_call: TRBD2
clone_size: .
v_call: TRBV20-1
j_call: TRBJ2-4
cdr3_nt: TGCAGTGCTAGCCGCGGGACTAGCGGGAAACGGGGCGGATACATTCAGTACTTC
cdr3_aa: CSASRGTSGKRGGYIQYF

d_call: .
clone_size: many
v_call: TRBV6-5
j_call: TRBJ1-5
cdr3_nt: TGTGCCAGCAGCCCACTGGGGTGGAATCAGCCCCAGCATTTT
cdr3_aa: CASSPLGWNQPQHF

d_call: .
clone_size: few
v_call: TRBV11-2
j_call: TRBJ1-1
cdr3_nt: TGTGCCAGCAGCTTAGCTAGGGCAGGGCAAGGGAGGACTGAAGCTTTCTTT
cdr3_aa: CASSLARAGQGRTEAFF

d_call: .
clone_size: .
v_call: TRBV25-1
j_call: TRBJ1-1
cdr3_nt: TGTGCCAGCACCCGAGAGTGGGGGGAAAACACTGAAGCTTTCTTT
cdr3_aa: CASTREWGENTEAFF

d_call: TRBD1
clone_size: .
v_call: TRBV20-1
j_call: TRBJ1-2
cdr3_nt: TGCAGTGCTTCAGAAACAGGGGGCAGGGATGGCTACACCTTC
cdr3_aa: CSASETGGRDGYTF

d_call: .
clone_size: many
v_call: TRBV5-1
j_call: TRBJ2-1
cdr3_nt: TGCGCCAGCAGCTATCCACAGTACAATGAGCAGTTCTTC
cdr3_aa: CASSYPQYNEQFF

d_call: TRBD1
clone_size: few
v_call: TRBV7-9
j_call: TRBJ2-1
cdr3_nt: TGTGCCAGCAGAGAAGGGACAGTCCCGTTCTTC
cdr3_aa: CASREGTVPFF

d_call: TRBD1
clone_size: many
v_call: TRBV5-1
j_call: TRBJ2-2
cdr3_nt: TGCGCCAGCAGCGCGGGACAGGCGAACACCGGGGAGCTGTTTTTT
cdr3_aa: CASSAGQANTGELFF

d_call: TRBD1
clone_size: .
v_call: TRBV5-1
j_call: TRBJ2-7
cdr3_nt: TGCGCCAGCAGCTTGGCGCAGGGGGCGCGGTACGAGCAGTACTTC
cdr3_aa: CASSLAQGARYEQYF

d_call: .
clone_size: .
v_call: TRBV6-5
j_call: TRBJ1-1
cdr3_nt: TGTGCCAGCAGTTATGGGGTTGGCGGTGAAGCTTTCTTT
cdr3_aa: CASSYGVGGEAFF

d_call: .
clone_size: .
v_call: TRBV5-1
j_call: TRBJ1-5
cdr3_nt: TGCGCCAGCAGCGCAGACGGACCGAATCAGCCCCAGCATTTT
cdr3_aa: CASSADGPNQPQHF

d_call: .
clone_size: many
v_call: TRBV11-2
j_call: TRBJ1-1
cdr3_nt: TGTGCCAGCAGCCCAATTACAGGTTCTGAAGCTTTCTTT
cdr3_aa: CASSPITGSEAFF

d_call: TRBD1
clone_size: .
v_call: TRBV5-1
j_call: TRBJ1-2
cdr3_nt: TGCGCCAGCAGCGTACAGGGGGCTAATGGCTACACCTTC
cdr3_aa: CASSVQGANGYTF

d_call: .
clone_size: many
v_call: TRBV27
j_call: TRBJ2-7
cdr3_nt: TGTGCCAGCAGTCGGACCGCCGCCTACGAGCAGTACTTC
cdr3_aa: CASSRTAAYEQYF

d_call: .
clone_size: .
v_call: TRBV7-2
j_call: TRBJ2-5
cdr3_nt: TGTGCCAGCAGTCGGCGGGGAGAGACCCAGTACTTC
cdr3_aa: CASSRRGETQYF

d_call: TRBD1
clone_size: many
v_call: TRBV12-3/TRBV12-4
j_call: TRBJ1-5
cdr3_nt: TGTGCCAGCAGTTTTAGTCGACAGGGCTATCAGCCCCAGCATTTT
cdr3_aa: CASSFSRQGYQPQHF

d_call: .
clone_size: few
v_call: TRBV19
j_call: TRBJ1-6
cdr3_nt: TGTGCCAGTAGTATTACCGGACGCGATAAGGCACCCCTCCACTTT
cdr3_aa: CASSITGRDKAPLHF

d_call: TRBD1
clone_size: many
v_call: TRBV11-2
j_call: TRBJ2-5
cdr3_nt: TGTGCCACTCACCCTGAAGGACAGGGAAGATGGGAGACCCAGTACTTC
cdr3_aa: CATHPEGQGRWETQYF

d_call: .
clone_size: many
v_call: TRBV10-3
j_call: TRBJ1-3
cdr3_nt: TGTGCCATCAGTGAGTCGATGCAGGGTCCCGGAAACACCATATATTTT
cdr3_aa: CAISESMQGPGNTIYF

d_call: .
clone_size: .
v_call: TRBV7-2
j_call: TRBJ2-5
cdr3_nt: TGTGCCAGCAGCTTAGAGTCGGCCCGGGGAGAGACCCAGTACTTC
cdr3_aa: CASSLESARGETQYF

d_call: .
clone_size: many
v_call: TRBV6-2/TRBV6-3
j_call: TRBJ2-1
cdr3_nt: TGTGCCAGCAGTTACGTCAGGGTAAATGAGCAGTTCTTC
cdr3_aa: CASSYVRVNEQFF

d_call: TRBD2
clone_size: .
v_call: TRBV5-1
j_call: TRBJ2-5
cdr3_nt: TGCGCCAGCAGCCCCCGACTAGCGGGGGGGCCAGAGACCCAGTACTTC
cdr3_aa: CASSPRLAGGPETQYF

d_call: .
clone_size: .
v_call: TRBV25-1
j_call: TRBJ1-1
cdr3_nt: TGTGCCAGCACCCGGTCGGGGGGCACTGAAGCTTTCTTT
cdr3_aa: CASTRSGGTEAFF

d_call: .
clone_size: many
v_call: TRBV11-2
j_call: TRBJ2-2
cdr3_nt: TGTGCCAGCAGCTTAGGGGGTAGCGGCCATACCGGGGAGCTGTTTTTT
cdr3_aa: CASSLGGSGHTGELFF

d_call: .
clone_size: many
v_call: TRBV12-3/TRBV12-4
j_call: TRBJ1-1
cdr3_nt: TGTGCCAGCAGTTACCTCAGAGGGACCCAATGGGGCACTGAAGCTTTCTTT
cdr3_aa: CASSYLRGTQWGTEAFF

d_call: .
clone_size: many
v_call: TRBV11-2
j_call: TRBJ1-2
cdr3_nt: TGTGCCAGCAGCTTAACCGGGTCTGGTGGCTACACCTTC
cdr3_aa: CASSLTGSGGYTF

d_call: TRBD1
clone_size: many
v_call: TRBV3-1
j_call: TRBJ2-7
cdr3_nt: TGTGCCAGCAGCCCCTATGGGGACAGGGTCTTCGAGCAGTACTTC
cdr3_aa: CASSPYGDRVFEQYF

d_call: .
clone_size: many
v_call: TRBV2
j_call: TRBJ2-3
cdr3_nt: TGTGCCAGCACCGGGGGCCGGACAGATACGCAGTATTTT
cdr3_aa: CASTGGRTDTQYF

d_call: .
clone_size: many
v_call: TRBV6-2/TRBV6-3
j_call: TRBJ2-3
cdr3_nt: TGTGCCAGCAGTTACTCGACTCGCCCAGATACGCAGTATTTT
cdr3_aa: CASSYSTRPDTQYF

d_call: TRBD1
clone_size: many
v_call: TRBV20-1
j_call: TRBJ1-6
cdr3_nt: TGCAGTGCTCCAAAGACAGGGAGGGATTCACCCCTCCACTTT
cdr3_aa: CSAPKTGRDSPLHF

d_call: TRBD1
clone_size: many
v_call: TRBV5-1
j_call: TRBJ1-2
cdr3_nt: TGCGCCAGCAGCGTCCAAGGACAGGGGTCAGACTATGGCTACACCTTC
cdr3_aa: CASSVQGQGSDYGYTF

d_call: .
clone_size: .
v_call: TRBV5-5
j_call: TRBJ2-5
cdr3_nt: TGTGCCAGCAGCTTGGAGGCTACAAATCTGGAGACCCAGTACTTC
cdr3_aa: CASSLEATNLETQYF

d_call: TRBD1
clone_size: few
v_call: TRBV27
j_call: TRBJ2-7
cdr3_nt: TGTGCCAGCAGTTTGGACAGGCTTGACGAGCAGTACTTC
cdr3_aa: CASSLDRLDEQYF

d_call: .
clone_size: .
v_call: TRBV9
j_call: TRBJ2-1
cdr3_nt: TGTGCCAGCAGCGTAGGTGTGGGCGCGGCCTCCTACAATGAGCAGTTCTTC
cdr3_aa: CASSVGVGAASYNEQFF

d_call: .
clone_size: many
v_call: TRBV7-9
j_call: TRBJ2-5
cdr3_nt: TGTGCCAGCAGCTTAGTGGCCAAAACAGGGCAAGAGACCCAGTACTTC
cdr3_aa: CASSLVAKTGQETQYF

d_call: .
clone_size: many
v_call: TRBV7-2
j_call: TRBJ1-5
cdr3_nt: TGTGCCAGCAGCTTACCAGGCCCATTCCTCTATCAGCCCCAGCATTTT
cdr3_aa: CASSLPGPFLYQPQHF

d_call: .
clone_size: many
v_call: TRBV15
j_call: TRBJ1-1
cdr3_nt: TGTGCCACCAGCAGAGTAAGGGGGGGCATCTTCCCTGAAGCTTTCTTT
cdr3_aa: CATSRVRGGIFPEAFF

d_call: .
clone_size: many
v_call: TRBV7-2
j_call: TRBJ1-4
cdr3_nt: TGTGCCAGCAGCTCCTGGGTAAATGAAAAACTGTTTTTT
cdr3_aa: CASSSWVNEKLFF

d_call: .
clone_size: .
v_call: TRBV25-1
j_call: TRBJ2-5
cdr3_nt: TGTGCCAGCCGGGACTGGGCCCAAGAGACCCAGTACTTC
cdr3_aa: CASRDWAQETQYF

d_call: TRBD1
clone_size: many
v_call: TRBV12-3/TRBV12-4
j_call: TRBJ2-2
cdr3_nt: TGTGCCAGCCCGACAGGGGCCACCGGGGAGCTGTTTTTT
cdr3_aa: CASPTGATGELFF

d_call: TRBD2
clone_size: .
v_call: TRBV18
j_call: TRBJ2-3
cdr3_nt: TGTGCCAGCTCACCCCAAACCCCCCCTCGGGGGGGCCTAGGTACGCAGTATTTT
cdr3_aa: CASSPQTPPRGGLGTQYF

d_call: .
clone_size: few
v_call: TRBV5-5
j_call: TRBJ2-3
cdr3_nt: TGTGCCAGCATATCCTACCCGTCTGCCACAGATACGCAGTATTTT
cdr3_aa: CASISYPSATDTQYF

d_call: .
clone_size: many
v_call: TRBV12-3/TRBV12-4
j_call: TRBJ1-6
cdr3_nt: TGTGCCAGCAGTTTGGTGGAGGGCTTTGGACCCCTCCACTTT
cdr3_aa: CASSLVEGFGPLHF

d_call: TRBD2
clone_size: few
v_call: TRBV5-6
j_call: TRBJ2-5
cdr3_nt: TGTGCCAGCAGCTTGGGGTCCAGCGGGGGAGAGACCCAGTACTTC
cdr3_aa: CASSLGSSGGETQYF

d_call: TRBD1
clone_size: many
v_call: TRBV5-6
j_call: TRBJ2-7
cdr3_nt: TGTGCCAGCAGCTTGCCGGGACAGGGTTCCGAGCAGTACTTC
cdr3_aa: CASSLPGQGSEQYF

d_call: .
clone_size: many
v_call: TRBV5-1
j_call: TRBJ1-5
cdr3_nt: TGCGCCAGCAGCCCAGGCACCCCGGATCAGCCCCAGCATTTT
cdr3_aa: CASSPGTPDQPQHF

d_call: TRBD2
clone_size: few
v_call: TRBV6-4
j_call: TRBJ2-6
cdr3_nt: TGTGCCAGCAGCGGGAGGTTTGGGGCCAACGTCCTGACTTTC
cdr3_aa: CASSGRFGANVLTF

d_call: TRBD2
clone_size: many
v_call: TRBV12-3/TRBV12-4
j_call: TRBJ2-2
cdr3_nt: TGTGCCAGCAGCCCTAATGGACTAGCGGTAGGGGGGGAGCTGTTTTTT
cdr3_aa: CASSPNGLAVGGELFF

d_call: .
clone_size: few
v_call: TRBV7-5
j_call: TRBJ1-1
cdr3_nt: .
cdr3_aa: CISVPEAQGTGMNTEAFF

d_call: .
clone_size: few
v_call: TRBV18
j_call: TRBJ2-1
cdr3_nt: TGTGCCAGCTCACCCACCGCCGGCGGGACCTACAATGAGCAGTTCTTC
cdr3_aa: CASSPTAGGTYNEQFF

d_call: TRBD1
clone_size: few
v_call: TRBV6-6
j_call: TRBJ1-4
cdr3_nt: TGTGCCAGCAGTCTCGCCGGGACAGACGCAACTAATGAAAAACTGTTTTTT
cdr3_aa: CASSLAGTDATNEKLFF

d_call: .
clone_size: many
v_call: TRBV5-5
j_call: TRBJ2-3
cdr3_nt: TGTGCCAGCAGCGTCCGCACAGATACGCAGTATTTT
cdr3_aa: CASSVRTDTQYF

d_call: .
clone_size: .
v_call: TRBV9
j_call: TRBJ2-2
cdr3_nt: TGTGCCAGCAGCGCACAGGGAATTGACACCGGGGAGCTGTTTTTT
cdr3_aa: CASSAQGIDTGELFF

d_call: TRBD1
clone_size: many
v_call: TRBV24-1
j_call: TRBJ2-1
cdr3_nt: TGTGCCACCAGTGATTGGGGACAGGGGTCGTACAATGAGCAGTTCTTC
cdr3_aa: CATSDWGQGSYNEQFF

d_call: .
clone_size: many
v_call: TRBV29-1
j_call: TRBJ2-3
cdr3_nt: TGCAGCGTTGTGGCCCCGAACTACAGGGCGACTACAGATACGCAGTATTTT
cdr3_aa: CSVVAPNYRATTDTQYF

d_call: .
clone_size: many
v_call: TRBV6-2/TRBV6-3
j_call: TRBJ1-5
cdr3_nt: TGTGCCAGCAGTCACAGGGTCAATCAGCCCCAGCATTTT
cdr3_aa: CASSHRVNQPQHF